The entry that follows covers one T cell receptor beta chain sequence. The V end was cut by 10 bases, the J end by 3 bases, with 10 bases between. From germline, CDR1 is MNHEY and CDR2 SMNVEV (reference sequence). The CDR3 loop spans 12 amino acids. This entry belongs to a study of blood T cell repertoires in COVID-19. Study summary: Samples of COVID-19 (acute and convalescent) were obtained from the United States, Italy and Spain.

Assay used: immunoSEQ multiplex PCR; TCRdb lists only in-frame clones, some missing. The repertoire includes under 250,000 clones, roughly nine tenths of them detected once, and roughly 3% sits in the top ten. This receptor was taken from a woman aged 18-29 years in a cohort exposed to, infected with or recovered from COVID-19 (not recorded which). The source material was PBMCs or T cells enriched from blood (not recorded which). The J gene is TRBJ1-3, the V gene TRBV27; D gene uncertain. The CDR3 DNA reads TGTGCCACTTCCAACGGTGGAAACACCATATATTTT. Protein: CATSNGGNTIYF.